This T cell receptor beta chain was documented in a study of CD8 T cells in Susac syndrome. This CDR3 has 19 residues. In germline, CDR1 is SNHLY, CDR2 FYNNEI. With V trimmed by 3 bases and J by 2 bases, 10 bases remained unmatched. The sample holds one count of this clonotype. Reverse transcription of roughly 0.5 to 1 ug RNA was carried out with random hexamers. From the immunoSEQ multiplex PCR reads, TCRdb called clonotypes with MiXCR, one entry per CDR3 protein. The data show 110,000 to 150,000 distinct CDR3 sequences, about 93% seen once. The rearrangement uses TRBV2 and TRBJ2-6; 10 nucleotides match TRBD1. The sample taken for sequencing was CD8+ T cells from PBMCs. The sequence was collected from a human donor in good health. CDR3 sequence: CASSETPGQGLAGANVLTF. CDR3 nucleotides: TGTGCCAGCAGTGAGACCCCGGGACAGGGGTTGGCTGGGGCCAACGTCCTGACTTTC.